A selection of T cell receptor beta chains follows, all from one sample in a study of cytomegalovirus exposure and HLA in healthy donors. Here immunoSEQ multiplex PCR was the method, and the copy in TCRdb shows in-frame clones only, minus some. The sample contains roughly 170,000 clones, about three quarters of which appear only once. The sequencing sample was made of PBMCs. These receptors all stem from a girl aged 10 to 17 in good health and CMV-seronegative. Each CDR3 is given with its conserved first and last residue. A D gene is named only where the DNA matches it firmly. A clone size is listed for some rows: how often the clone was seen (once, few, many), or a class if it is expanded.

J gene: TRBJ2-2; V gene: TRBV25-1; clone size: NA; D gene: NA; CDR3 protein: CASSGRAAGELFF; CDR3 DNA: TGTGCCAGCAGTGGCAGGGCTGCTGGGGAGCTGTTTTTT
J gene: TRBJ2-3; V gene: TRBV2; clone size: NA; D gene: NA; CDR3 protein: CASSEGGGGTDTQYF; CDR3 DNA: TGTGCCAGCAGTGAGGGAGGGGGGGGCACAGATACGCAGTATTTT
J gene: TRBJ1-5; V gene: TRBV6-5; clone size: once; D gene: NA; CDR3 protein: CASSYSWTADQPQHF; CDR3 DNA: TGTGCCAGCAGTTACTCTTGGACAGCCGATCAGCCCCAGCATTTT
J gene: TRBJ2-5; V gene: TRBV11-2; clone size: NA; D gene: NA; CDR3 protein: CASSPTREETQYF; CDR3 DNA: TGTGCCAGCAGCCCCACTAGAGAAGAGACCCAGTACTTC
J gene: TRBJ2-5; V gene: TRBV7-9; clone size: NA; D gene: NA; CDR3 protein: CASRTPGLQETQYF; CDR3 DNA: TGTGCCAGCAGAACCCCGGGACTCCAAGAGACCCAGTACTTC
J gene: TRBJ1-1; V gene: TRBV7-9; clone size: NA; D gene: NA; CDR3 protein: CASSSSSEAFF; CDR3 DNA: TGTGCCAGCAGCTCCTCCAGTGAAGCTTTCTTT
J gene: TRBJ1-2; V gene: TRBV6-5; clone size: NA; D gene: TRBD1; CDR3 protein: CASSYTTGGGYTF; CDR3 DNA: TGTGCCAGCAGTTACACTACAGGGGGAGGCTACACCTTC
J gene: TRBJ2-5; V gene: TRBV5-4; clone size: NA; D gene: TRBD1; CDR3 protein: CASRRQGEGETQYF; CDR3 DNA: TGTGCCAGCAGGCGACAGGGCGAGGGAGAGACCCAGTACTTC
J gene: TRBJ1-2; V gene: TRBV6-5; clone size: few; D gene: NA; CDR3 protein: CASSSGNGYTF; CDR3 DNA: TGTGCCAGCAGTTCAGGGAATGGCTACACCTTC
J gene: TRBJ1-2; V gene: TRBV4-1; clone size: once; D gene: NA; CDR3 protein: CASSYRAMANYGYTF; CDR3 DNA: TGCGCCAGCAGCTACAGGGCGATGGCTAACTATGGCTACACCTTC
J gene: TRBJ2-1; V gene: TRBV9; clone size: NA; D gene: NA; CDR3 protein: CASSVELDNEQFF; CDR3 DNA: TGTGCCAGCAGCGTAGAACTAGACAATGAGCAGTTCTTC